The next 19 T cell receptor beta chains were all read from a single sample in a study of beta chain features in type 1 diabetes. Investigators reverse transcribed all isolated RNA, so they sequenced expressed TCRB transcripts. The protocol was immunoSEQ multiplex PCR, while the TCRdb copy is restricted to in-frame clones and leaves out a portion. The repertoire holds 620,000 or so clones, with roughly 16% as singletons. The sequencing sample was made of naive CD4+ T cells from blood. These receptors all stem from a man aged 18 to 29 in good health.

This clone was seen only a few times. The chain has TRBV4-3 and TRBJ2-1; no reliable D call. Germline V gene data show CDR1 as LGHNA and CDR2 as YSLEER. The CDR3 is 14 amino acids. The V end lost 0 bases, the J end lost 8 bases, and 11 bases lay between the germline ends. Here the CDR3 DNA reads TGCGCCAGCAGCCAAGATGGGTCCGTTCATGAGCAGTTCTTC. Its translation is CASSQDGSVHEQFF.

This clone was found a few times. V is TRBV4-1 and J is TRBJ1-5; 10 nucleotides match TRBD1. Per the germline V gene, CDR1 is MGHRA and CDR2 is YSYEKL. This CDR3 has 18 amino acids. The V and J ends lost 3 bases and 1 base, in that order; junction bases with no gene match: 9. The CDR3 DNA reads TGCGCCAGCAGCCAGAGGACAGGGGGGACCTCGAGCAATCAGCCCCAGCATTTT. This codes for CASSQRTGGTSSNQPQHF.

This clone has a handful of counts. The rearrangement links TRBV19 to TRBJ2-7; D not certain. The CDR3 extends over 12 amino acids. Germline V gene sequence: CDR1 LNHDA, CDR2 SQIVND (reference sequence). Trimming pared 3 bases from V and 5 bases from J, leaving 8 bases between. The CDR3 bases are TGTGCCAGTAGTATCTCGTCCGACGAGCAGTACTTC. Translated, it gives CASSISSDEQYF.

V and J are TRBV29-1 and TRBJ2-5, with D perhaps matching TRBD2 (5 bases). CDR1 and CDR2 from the germline V gene are SQVTM and ANQGSEA. V was shortened by 3 bases and J by 4 bases, with 15 bases between the two germline ends. The CDR3 runs to 14 residues. CDR3 amino acids: CSVDVGGLRETQYF. CDR3 nucleotide sequence: TGCAGCGTTGACGTTGGCGGGTTAAGAGAGACCCAGTACTTC.

This clone was observed a handful of times. V and J are TRBV11-2 and TRBJ2-3; TRBD2 matches at 8 bases. The ends lost 5 bases at V and 3 bases at J; junction bases unmatched: 13. The CDR3 loop spans 17 amino acids. Germline CDR1 is SGHAT and CDR2 is FQNNGV. CDR3 in amino acids: CASSPRPRGGRTDTQYF. The CDR3 DNA reads TGTGCCAGCAGCCCCAGACCTCGGGGGGGCCGGACAGATACGCAGTATTTT.

This clone was found many times. V is TRBV13 and J is TRBJ2-4; possibly TRBD1 or TRBD2 for D (5 bases each). Germline CDR1 is PRHDT and CDR2 is FYEKMQ (reference sequence). V lost 2 bases and J 1 base, leaving 12 bases between the germline ends. This CDR3 comprises 16 residues. CDR3 amino acids: CASSLIGAAAKNIQYF. The CDR3 DNA reads TGTGCCAGCAGCTTAATCGGGGCGGCGGCCAAAAACATTCAGTACTTC.

The chain links TRBV7-6 to TRBJ2-4; 7 bases agree with TRBD2. Germline CDR1 is SGHVS and CDR2 is FNYEAQ. V gave up 1 base and J gave up 0 bases; unmatched junction bases: 9. The CDR3 is 18 residues long. The CDR3 DNA follows: TGTGCCAGCAGCTTAGGTCGGGCTAGCGGCCTAGCCAAAAACATTCAGTACTTC. Protein product: CASSLGRASGLAKNIQYF.

This sequence joins TRBV9 and TRBJ2-5, with 9 bases identical to TRBD2. Germline CDR1 SGDLS, CDR2 YYNGEE. The CDR3 extends over 14 amino acids. V was clipped by 3 bases and J by 9 bases; unmatched bases: 9. The CDR3 is CASSEPGLAGSQYF. Here the CDR3 DNA reads TGTGCCAGCAGCGAGCCGGGACTAGCTGGATCCCAGTACTTC.

V is TRBV4-1 and J is TRBJ2-1, with D possibly TRBD1 on 6 matching bases. The CDR3 extends over 18 amino acids. V dropped 1 base and J dropped 0 bases, with 16 bases sitting between them. Germline CDR1 is MGHRA and CDR2 is YSYEKL. This chain's CDR3 is CASSQVDLTGNSYNEQFF. CDR3 sequence (DNA): TGCGCCAGCAGCCAAGTAGACTTGACAGGCAACTCCTACAATGAGCAGTTCTTC.

This clone was counted many times. The chain combines TRBV13 with TRBJ2-7; a weak D match, TRBD2 (6 bases). Germline CDR1 and CDR2: PRHDT and FYEKMQ (reference sequence). The CDR3 is 15 residues long. Trimming stripped 1 base from V and 3 bases from J, with 13 bases between. CDR3 coding DNA: TGTGCCAGCAGCTTAGCGGCGGGACTGCACTACGAGCAGTACTTC. Protein: CASSLAAGLHYEQYF.

The chain joins TRBV10-3 to TRBJ2-6; no reliable D call. Germline CDR1 reads ENHRY; CDR2 reads SYGVKD. V gave up 4 bases and J gave up 0 bases, with 7 bases separating them. The CDR3 has 15 residues. CDR3 sequence (DNA): TGTGCCATCAGTGTCAGGATCTCTGGGGCCAACGTCCTGACTTTC. It encodes CAISVRISGANVLTF.

The V and J genes are TRBV9 and TRBJ2-1; 12 bases match TRBD1. V lost 4 bases and J lost 3; bases outside the gene matches: 17. This CDR3 contains 20 residues. Germline loops: CDR1 SGDLS, CDR2 YYNGEE. CDR3 sequence reads: CASSPAGQGASSGFYNEQFF. DNA for the CDR3: TGTGCCAGCAGCCCGGCGGGACAGGGGGCGTCTAGCGGATTCTACAATGAGCAGTTCTTC.

This clone was seen a few times. V gene TRBV10-3 combines with J gene TRBJ2-7; D uncertain. V lost 4 bases to trimming and J lost 1 base, with 8 bases between them. The CDR3 runs to 13 residues. CDR1 ENHRY and CDR2 SYGVKD come from the germline V gene. The CDR3 loop reads CAISGTRSYEQYF. In DNA form, the CDR3 reads TGTGCCATCAGTGGCACACGGTCCTACGAGCAGTACTTC.

The chain carries TRBV7-9 and TRBJ1-5, with 7 nucleotides matching TRBD1. The CDR3 has 15 amino acids. The germline CDR1 and CDR2 sequences are SEHNR and FQNEAQ (reference sequence). V gave up 5 bases and J gave up 3 bases; unmatched junction bases: 7. The CDR3 coding sequence is TGTGCCAGCAGCCCTGACAGGGTGGTCAATCAGCCCCAGCATTTT. Translation gives CASSPDRVVNQPQHF.

This clone was detected a few times. V is TRBV21-1 and J is TRBJ2-3; TRBD2 is the table's D call and was not checked against the DNA. TRBV21-1 is recorded as a pseudogene. The CDR3 covers 17 residues. As DNA, the CDR3 is TGTGCCAGCAGCAAAACGAGGGCCGAGTGGCCAACAGATACGCAGTATTTT. Translated, it gives CASSKTRAEWPTDTQYF.

This clone was observed a few times. This sequence joins TRBV6-5 and TRBJ2-6, with a possible D match to TRBD2 (5 bases). The V and J ends lost 7 bases and 2 bases respectively, with 6 bases between them. The CDR3 has 13 residues. Germline assignment: CDR1 MNHEY and CDR2 SVGAGI. In DNA form, the CDR3 reads TGTGCCAGCACCGGGGCTGGGGCCAACGTCCTGACTTTC. Protein sequence: CASTGAGANVLTF.

This chain uses TRBV11-3 with TRBJ2-1; TRBD2 matches at 16 bases. The CDR3 runs 17 residues. Trimming removed 0 bases from V and 9 bases from J; junction bases left unmatched: 5. The germline gives CDR1 SGHNT, CDR2 YENEEA. The CDR3 sequence: CASSLDHGTSGRGEQFF. As DNA, the CDR3 is TGTGCCAGCAGCTTAGATCACGGGACTAGCGGGAGGGGTGAGCAGTTCTTC.

The chain uses TRBV5-6 and TRBJ2-1, with TRBD2 identical over 12 bases. The germline gives CDR1 SGHDT, CDR2 YYEEEE. The J segment lost 4 bases and the V segment lost 1 base, leaving 6 bases of the junction unmatched. The CDR3 spans 17 residues. In nucleotides, the CDR3 is TGTGCCAGCAGCTTGCGCCGGACTAGCGGGGTATACAATGAGCAGTTCTTC. It yields the protein CASSLRRTSGVYNEQFF. Based on the CDR3 plus reference TRBV5-6 and TRBJ2-1, the full variable domain is DAGVTQSPTHLIKTRGQQVTLRCSPKSGHDTVSWYQQALGQGPQFIFQYYEEEERQRGNFPDRFSGHQFPNYSSELNVNALLLGDSALYLCASSLRRTSGVYNEQFFGPGTRLTVL.

The chain uses TRBV18 and TRBJ1-5; TRBD1 matches 7 bases. This CDR3 has 15 residues. V shed 3 bases and J 7 bases; nucleotides not matched to a gene: 9. CDR1 and CDR2 from the germline V gene are KGHSH and LQKENI. The chain's CDR3 is CASSPIEGAGQPQHF. DNA for the CDR3: TGTGCCAGCTCACCGATTGAGGGGGCGGGACAGCCCCAGCATTTT.